This TCR beta chain was recorded in a study of blood T cell repertoires in COVID-19. Produced via immunoSEQ multiplex PCR; TCRdb's table is partial and in-frame only. The repertoire holds 160,000 or so clones, with roughly 90% as singletons. In germline, CDR1 is GTSNPN, CDR2 SVGIG (reference sequence). Trimming shortened V by 2 bases and J by 0 bases, and 13 bases separated the two germline ends. The CDR3 spans 15 residues. Sequencing was performed on peripheral blood. V gene TRBV30 combines with J gene TRBJ1-1; no clear D gene. This TCR was recovered from a man between 60 and 75 years old with active or convalescent COVID-19. CDR3 DNA: TGTGCCTGGAGTACTGGAGTTCGGATGAACACTGAAGCTTTCTTT. Its protein is CAWSTGVRMNTEAFF. Supplemented by reference TRBV30 and TRBJ1-1, the full variable domain reads SQTIHQWPATLVQPVGSPLSLECTVEGTSNPNLYWYRQAAGRGLQLLFYSVGIGQISSEVPQNLSASRPQDRQFILSSKKLLLSDSGFYLCAWSTGVRMNTEAFFGQGTRLTVV.